This T cell receptor beta chain was observed in a study of T cell responses to AZD1222 COVID-19 vaccine. Study findings and constraints: Spike-specific TCR breadth rose after two AZD1222 doses, and depth rose as well. Spike-wide coverage was observed for vaccine-associated CD4 TCRs, with dominant responses at 160-218 and 743-854.

Libraries were prepared by immunoSEQ multiplex PCR; TCRdb keeps only in-frame clonotypes and omits some of them. The sample has tens of thousands of clones; around nine tenths are singletons. CDR1 and CDR2 (germline): MNHEY, SVGEGT. V gave up 2 bases and J gave up 0 bases, with 16 bases separating them. The CDR3 totals 17 residues. Turning to this clone: Its target is not known.

The chain combines TRBV6-2 or TRBV6-3 with TRBJ1-1; the D is unclear. Source: peripheral blood, taken on day 0 of MenACWY control vaccination. This receptor was taken from an adult in good health. Here the CDR3 DNA reads TGTGCCAGCAGTTACCCCCTTTCCGGAGAGATGAACACTGAAGCTTTCTTT. Protein product: CASSYPLSGEMNTEAFF.